Listed below are T cell receptor beta chains from one sample, sequenced in a study of glioma-infiltrating T cells after dendritic cell vaccination. Profiling relied on immunoSEQ multiplex PCR, and the TCRdb table lists in-frame clones only, not all of them. The sample gives 70,000 to 90,000 clones, roughly four fifths of which show up once; 6.8% is in the top ten. The source material was blood, sampled after dendritic cell vaccination. The receptors come from a human donor with glioblastoma. Both conserved end residues are part of each CDR3. The order of the fields is J gene, V gene, D gene, clone size, CDR3 protein, CDR3 DNA. The D gene is left open where the match is weak. The size field is filled for only some rows; it gives once, few, many or a size class.

j_gene: TRBJ1-5
v_gene: TRBV5-8
d_gene: TRBD1
abundance: NA
CDR3aa: CASSGDRGNQPQHF
CDR3nt: TGTGCCAGCAGCGGAGACAGGGGCAATCAGCCCCAGCATTTT

j_gene: TRBJ2-3
v_gene: TRBV9
d_gene: TRBD2
abundance: NA
CDR3aa: CASSTGLATDTQYF
CDR3nt: TGTGCCAGCAGCACGGGACTAGCGACAGATACGCAGTATTTT

j_gene: TRBJ2-3
v_gene: TRBV4-2
d_gene: NA
abundance: NA
CDR3aa: CASSQDLRSTDTQYF
CDR3nt: TGTGCCAGCAGCCAAGATCTGCGGAGCACAGATACGCAGTATTTT

j_gene: TRBJ1-5
v_gene: TRBV5-1
d_gene: TRBD1
abundance: NA
CDR3aa: CASRQDRDQPQHF
CDR3nt: TGCGCCAGCAGACAGGACAGGGATCAGCCCCAGCATTTT

j_gene: TRBJ2-1
v_gene: TRBV4-1
d_gene: TRBD2
abundance: once
CDR3aa: CASSQDGGTSIYEQFF
CDR3nt: TGCGCCAGCAGCCAAGATGGAGGGACTAGCATCTATGAGCAGTTCTTC

j_gene: TRBJ2-7
v_gene: TRBV5-8
d_gene: NA
abundance: NA
CDR3aa: CASSFPPSPGEQYF
CDR3nt: TGTGCCAGCAGCTTCCCCCCCAGTCCAGGCGAGCAGTACTTC

j_gene: TRBJ1-2
v_gene: TRBV10-3
d_gene: NA
abundance: NA
CDR3aa: CAISVEGNYGYTF
CDR3nt: TGTGCCATCAGTGTAGAGGGAAACTATGGCTACACCTTC

j_gene: TRBJ2-6
v_gene: TRBV5-1
d_gene: NA
abundance: NA
CDR3aa: CASSPTSSGANVLTF
CDR3nt: TGCGCCAGCAGCCCGACAAGCTCTGGGGCCAACGTCCTGACTTTC

j_gene: TRBJ1-5
v_gene: TRBV11-2
d_gene: TRBD1
abundance: NA
CDR3aa: CASSLGPGQGNQPQHF
CDR3nt: TGTGCCAGCAGCTTGGGCCCCGGACAGGGCAATCAGCCCCAGCATTTT

j_gene: TRBJ1-2
v_gene: TRBV15
d_gene: TRBD1
abundance: NA
CDR3aa: CATSGRTGTIIFKGYTF
CDR3nt: TGTGCCACCAGCGGAAGGACAGGGACGATCATTTTTAAGGGCTACACCTTC

j_gene: TRBJ2-7
v_gene: TRBV2
d_gene: NA
abundance: NA
CDR3aa: CASSEVGGSVREQYF
CDR3nt: TGTGCCAGCAGTGAGGTTGGAGGATCGGTCAGGGAGCAGTACTTC